This entry lists 18 T cell receptor beta chains sequenced from one sample in a study of T cells in Graves' hyperthyroidism and ophthalmopathy. RNA transcripts served as the template for amplifying TCR beta CDR3 regions. A set of HTBI primers served as the primers for a first-round RT-PCR of the TCR CDR3. TCRdb passed the multiplex PCR reads through MiXCR, listing each CDR3 protein once. This sample carries approximately 640,000 distinct CDR3 sequences, 17% of them seen once, and the ten largest clones take less than 20%. The sample consisted of blood. These receptors came from a man aged 50-59 years with Graves' hyperthyroidism.

This clonotype was seen ten or more times. This chain joins TRBV12-3 or TRBV12-4 and TRBJ1-1, with TRBD1 matching 9 bases. V lost 3 bases to trimming and J lost 5 bases; unmatched junction nucleotides: 10. The CDR3 totals 16 residues. The CDR3 sequence is CASSFPLRTGETEAFF. The CDR3 coding sequence is TGTGCCAGCAGTTTCCCACTCAGGACAGGGGAGACTGAAGCTTTCTTT.

This clonotype was found many times. The junction departs from the called germline gene at one end, perhaps through a read error. V is TRBV2 and J is TRBJ1-3; D might be TRBD1 (5 bases). CDR3 size: 12 residues. The germline V gene encodes CDR1 SNHLY and CDR2 FYNNEI. In nucleotides, the CDR3 is TGTGCCAGCAGGCCTCAGGGAAACACCACATATTTT. Protein: CASRPQGNTTYF.

This clonotype was picked up many times. The chain has TRBV9 and TRBJ1-2; D is possibly TRBD1 (5 bases). V lost 0 bases to trimming and J lost 0 bases, with 9 bases between them. Germline V gene data show CDR1 as SGDLS and CDR2 as YYNGEE. CDR3 length equals 15 residues. The CDR3 DNA reads TGTGCCAGCAGCGTAGAGGACACCTCTAACTATGGCTACACCTTC. It specifies CASSVEDTSNYGYTF. The full variable domain, completed using reference TRBV9 and TRBJ1-2, is DSGVTQTPKHLITATGQRVTLRCSPRSGDLSVYWYQQSLDQGLQFLIQYYNGEERAKGNILERFSAQQFPDLHSELNLSSLELGDSALYFCASSVEDTSNYGYTFGSGTRLTVV.

The V and J genes are TRBV20-1 and TRBJ2-3; D ambiguous. CDR3 length: 18 residues. Germline CDR1 is DFQATT and CDR2 is SNEGSKA (reference sequence). The V end lost 0 bases, the J end lost 2 bases, and 21 bases lay between the germline ends. CDR3 coding DNA: TGCAGTGCTAGAGATCTCGGACCGCGATCTCCTTACACAGATACGCAGTATTTT. Translation: CSARDLGPRSPYTDTQYF.

The chain uses TRBV11-2 and TRBJ2-2; D not certain. This CDR3 is 13 amino acids long. The ends were cut back, 6 bases at V and 4 bases at J, with 9 bases in the middle. Germline CDR1 and CDR2: SGHAT and FQNNGV. The CDR3 protein is CASRKLSTGELFF. In DNA form, the CDR3 reads TGTGCCAGCAGAAAGCTAAGCACCGGGGAGCTGTTTTTT.

The V gene is TRBV20-1, the J gene TRBJ2-7, with 13 bases lining up with TRBD2. The germline V gene encodes CDR1 DFQATT and CDR2 SNEGSKA (reference sequence). Germline trimming cut 5 bases from V and 1 base from J; bases unmatched to any gene: 2. The CDR3 consists of 14 residues. CDR3 sequence reads: CSALTSGRSYEQYF. The CDR3 DNA follows: TGCAGTGCTCTGACTAGCGGGAGGTCCTACGAGCAGTACTTC.

This clonotype appeared a few times. V gene TRBV30 combines with J gene TRBJ2-3; D call uncertain. Germline values: CDR1 GTSNPN, CDR2 SVGIG (reference sequence). V lost 0 bases and J lost 6, with 7 bases in between. This CDR3 is 12 amino acids long. CDR3 residues: CAWSVHQDTQYF. CDR3 coding DNA: TGTGCCTGGAGTGTACACCAGGATACGCAGTATTTT.

In this sample, this clonotype turned up many times. This chain joins TRBV19 and TRBJ1-1; possible D gene TRBD1, 6 bases. The CDR3 has 15 amino acids. The ends were cut back, 6 bases at V and 0 bases at J, with 14 bases in the middle. Germline assignment: CDR1 LNHDA and CDR2 SQIVND (reference sequence). The chain's CDR3 is CASSLGANLNTEAFF. CDR3 nucleotides: TGTGCCAGTAGCCTGGGGGCAAACCTGAACACTGAAGCTTTCTTT.

This clonotype was picked up a small number of times. The chain joins TRBV9 to TRBJ1-1; D may be TRBD1 (5 bases). CDR1 and CDR2 (germline): SGDLS, YYNGEE. Trimming took 2 bases from V and 3 from J, leaving 14 bases between them. The CDR3 runs to 15 residues. The CDR3 here is CASSVRGAGDTEAFF. The CDR3 DNA is TGTGCCAGCAGCGTCCGAGGGGCGGGGGACACTGAAGCTTTCTTT. The variable domain in full, completed from reference TRBV9 and TRBJ1-1, reads DSGVTQTPKHLITATGQRVTLRCSPRSGDLSVYWYQQSLDQGLQFLIQYYNGEERAKGNILERFSAQQFPDLHSELNLSSLELGDSALYFCASSVRGAGDTEAFFGQGTRLTVV.

The chain combines TRBV2 with TRBJ1-1; D gene uncertain. CDR3 length: 13 residues. Looked up from germline, CDR1 is SNHLY and CDR2 is FYNNEI. Trimming pared 7 bases from V and 3 bases from J, leaving 12 bases between. CDR3: CASTLWIDTEAFF. The DNA of the CDR3 is TGTGCCAGCACCCTATGGATAGACACTGAAGCTTTCTTT. The full variable domain, completed using reference TRBV2 and TRBJ1-1, is EPEVTQTPSHQVTQMGQEVILRCVPISNHLYFYWYRQILGQKVEFLVSFYNNEISEKSEIFDDQFSVERPDGSNFTLKIRSTKLEDSAMYFCASTLWIDTEAFFGQGTRLTVV.

The CDR3 is CATSRGDDYYYGYTF. The CDR3 DNA sequence: TGTGCCACCAGCAGAGGGGACGACTACTACTATGGCTACACCTTC. The chain recombines TRBV15 with TRBJ1-2, with a tentative D call TRBD1 (5 bases). The length of the CDR3 is 15 residues. Germline-derived CDR1 and CDR2 are LNHNV and YYDKDF (reference sequence). V lost 1 base, J lost 3 bases, and 12 bases lay in between.

This clonotype turned up a few times. The V call is TRBV7-3, the J call TRBJ2-1, with 7 bases lining up with TRBD2. V lost 2 bases to trimming and J lost 6 bases; unmatched junction nucleotides: 4. The CDR3 totals 14 residues. The germline V gene encodes CDR1 SGHTA and CDR2 FQGTGA. Here the CDR3 reads CASSLGDYLNEQFF. For the CDR3, the DNA is TGTGCCAGCAGCTTAGGGGACTATCTCAATGAGCAGTTCTTC.

The chain carries TRBV5-1 and TRBJ2-4; 14 bases agree with TRBD2. In germline, CDR1 is SGHRS, CDR2 YFSETQ. The CDR3 has 19 residues. With V trimmed by 3 bases and J by 0 bases, 8 bases remained unmatched. This CDR3 reads CASSWGLAGERLAKNIQYF. The CDR3 DNA sequence: TGCGCCAGCAGCTGGGGACTAGCGGGGGAGAGACTAGCCAAAAACATTCAGTACTTC.

This chain joins TRBV29-1 and TRBJ2-7, with D perhaps TRBD2 (7 bases). CDR3 length: 14 amino acids. The germline CDR1 and CDR2 sequences are SQVTM and ANQGSEA. V was trimmed by 0 bases and J by 6 bases, leaving 15 bases between them. This chain's CDR3 is CSVEDGGGYREQYF. The CDR3 DNA sequence: TGCAGCGTTGAAGATGGCGGGGGCTATCGCGAGCAGTACTTC.

This clonotype occurred a few times. The chain carries TRBV7-9 and TRBJ2-1, with unresolved D. This CDR3 has 13 amino acids. Per the germline V gene, CDR1 is SEHNR and CDR2 is FQNEAQ (reference sequence). Trimming removed 1 base at V and 5 bases at J, with 6 bases between. CDR3 residues: CASSLVYDNEQFF. The CDR3 nucleotides are TGTGCCAGCAGCTTAGTATACGACAATGAGCAGTTCTTC.

Only a few counts were recorded for this clonotype. The chain is built from TRBV3-1 and TRBJ1-5; a possible D gene is TRBD1 (5 bases). Trimming took off 4 bases at V and 6 bases at J, with 16 bases between the two ends. Germline lookup yields CDR1 LGHDT and CDR2 YNNKEL (reference sequence). This CDR3 is 15 amino acids long. CDR3 in amino acids: CASSPTRGRSQPQHF. The DNA of the CDR3 is TGTGCCAGCAGCCCCACAAGGGGCAGGAGTCAGCCCCAGCATTTT. The complete variable domain, with remaining parts taken from reference TRBV3-1 and TRBJ1-5, reads DTAVSQTPKYLVTQMGNDKSIKCEQNLGHDTMYWYKQDSKKFLKIMFSYNNKELIINETVPNRFSPKSPDKAHLNLHINSLELGDSAVYFCASSPTRGRSQPQHFGDGTRLSIL.

Ten or more counts support this clonotype. CDR3: CASSLRTGSNTEAFF. CDR3 DNA: TGTGCCAGCAGTTTGAGAACAGGGTCGAACACTGAAGCTTTCTTT. The rearrangement uses TRBV27 and TRBJ1-1; possible D gene TRBD1, 6 bases. Per the germline V gene, CDR1 is MNHEY and CDR2 is SMNVEV (reference sequence). The V end lost 3 bases, the J end lost 1 base, and 12 bases lay between the germline ends. The CDR3 length is 15 residues.

This clonotype was seen more than once but under ten times. This chain uses TRBV6-1 with TRBJ1-3, with D perhaps matching TRBD1 (5 bases). The CDR3 covers 15 residues. Germline V lookup: CDR1 MNHNS, CDR2 SASEGT. Trimming shortened V by 6 bases and J by 0 bases, and 12 bases separated the two germline ends. CDR3 in amino acids: CASRSLTDSGNTIYF. For the CDR3, the DNA is TGTGCCAGCAGATCACTGACAGACTCTGGAAACACCATATATTTT.